This T cell receptor beta chain stems from a study of Graves' ophthalmopathy and Graves' hyperthyroidism (dated by TCRdb to the late 2010s). With regard to the full study: Peripheral blood was collected at initial diagnosis, prior to any treatment. The study used TCR beta repertoire signatures to distinguish Graves' ophthalmopathy from Graves' hyperthyroidism and to predict progression to ophthalmopathy. In total, around 130 blood samples were TCR-sequenced: some 43 ophthalmopathy, 75 hyperthyroidism and some 17 hyperthyroidism-to-ophthalmopathy patients. To explore V-J signatures distinguishing ophthalmopathy from hyperthyroidism, a discovery set of around 100 patients (about 41 ophthalmopathy, roughly 55 stable hyperthyroidism) was enrolled. The independent validation cohort included under 20 hyperthyroidism patients plus 17 patients who later progressed from hyperthyroidism to ophthalmopathy. In over five hyperthyroidism patients, T-cell repertoires of thyroid tissue and blood were compared. Once sampling was done, hyperthyroidism patients were given methimazole at a starting dose of 30 mg daily, while ophthalmopathy patients were given high-dose intravenous methylprednisolone. The roughly 100 discovery patients were divided at random into training and test sets in a 7:3 ratio.

Of note for this clonotype: Its cognate antigen has yet to be identified. Base quality data are lacking; no much larger clone is found one base away.

Hyperthyroidism was considered stable if no progression to ophthalmopathy occurred within 18 months of follow-up. Patients with hyperthyroidism were aged 18 to 65 years, had been newly diagnosed, and had a disease duration of less than 2 months. Patients were excluded if they had other autoimmune diseases, uncontrolled infections, pregnancy or lactation. Diagnosis relied on clinical symptoms, serum thyroxine, TRAb, thyroid ultrasound and orbital computed tomography. PBMCs were isolated from more than 9 ml of fresh peripheral blood by Ficoll-Paque density gradient centrifugation. Trizol reagent was used to extract the total RNA, and its quality was then checked on an Agilent 2100 Bioanalyzer. What the research found in general, with its limitations: Most expanded thyroid clonotypes with a frequency above 0.001 also appeared in blood, which suggests that blood repertoires may reflect the immune response in the thyroid. In cross-validation, the 13-signature model distinguished ophthalmopathy from stable hyperthyroidism with approximately 85% sensitivity and about 84% specificity, and in the test set the corresponding values were roughly 80% and 76%. In validation, the model predicted ophthalmopathy progression with more than 55% sensitivity and roughly 72% specificity; about a dozen predicted patients were CT-confirmed with GO in a median of approximately 6.5 months. Sample size was not statistically predetermined, and group allocation was not concealed from the investigators.

For CDR1 and CDR2, the germline V gene lists MNHNS and SASEGT. The CDR3 sequence holds 13 residues, the cysteine and phenylalanine included. Only CDR3 DNA remains: 39 bases, in frame from the first base. V and J are truncated by 7 bases and 4 bases respectively, leaving an intervening sequence of 11 bases. For repertoire sequencing, the TCR beta CDR3 regions were amplified from RNA transcripts. A first-round RT-PCR used HTBI primers with the Qiagen OneStep RT-PCR kit, followed by a second-round multiplex PCR, size selection and purification. The libraries underwent paired-end sequencing with 100 bp reads on an Illumina HiSeq2000. The authors' pipeline ran thus. SOAPnuke was used for read processing, and reads with adapters, uncalled bases, a mean Phred below 15, or no exact constant-primer or identifier match were discarded. COPE v1.2.5 was used to merge high-quality paired reads. Each unique nucleotide sequence was defined as a clonotype, and clonotypes were aligned to IMGT TRB V, D and J references with MiTCR v1.1. The analysis was limited to V-J combinations with a frequency above 0.0001, which together covered 99.2% of repertoires. For each V-J combination, a TCR clonal expansion and chaos score was defined as F50 clonal expansion divided by the chaos observed in the TCRdist matrix. Welch's t-statistics and random forest were used to narrow the features down to more than 10 V-J combinations, which were then fed into a naive Bayes classifier. Thyroid-blood repertoire similarity was quantified with the Morisita-Horn index. TCRdb passed the public sequencing reads through fastp at Q25 and MiXCR, retaining productive beta sequences. Under each unique CDR3 protein, matching rows form one entry showing the most common genes and DNA. TCRdb's processing, not the study's, gives the V and J calls here. This sample comprises about 420,000 distinct CDR3 sequences, around 20% of them detected only once. The ten largest clones represent 3% of the sample.

The sample comprised peripheral blood. The source of this sequence is a woman aged 18 to 35 with stable Graves' hyperthyroidism. Donor details come from another sample of the same person, matched by shared clones. The V and J segments used are TRBV6-1 and TRBJ1-5; no D segment can be confidently identified. The CDR3 is CASKGGWNQPQHF. The nucleotides read TGTGCCAGCAAAGGCGGATGGAATCAGCCCCAGCATTTT.